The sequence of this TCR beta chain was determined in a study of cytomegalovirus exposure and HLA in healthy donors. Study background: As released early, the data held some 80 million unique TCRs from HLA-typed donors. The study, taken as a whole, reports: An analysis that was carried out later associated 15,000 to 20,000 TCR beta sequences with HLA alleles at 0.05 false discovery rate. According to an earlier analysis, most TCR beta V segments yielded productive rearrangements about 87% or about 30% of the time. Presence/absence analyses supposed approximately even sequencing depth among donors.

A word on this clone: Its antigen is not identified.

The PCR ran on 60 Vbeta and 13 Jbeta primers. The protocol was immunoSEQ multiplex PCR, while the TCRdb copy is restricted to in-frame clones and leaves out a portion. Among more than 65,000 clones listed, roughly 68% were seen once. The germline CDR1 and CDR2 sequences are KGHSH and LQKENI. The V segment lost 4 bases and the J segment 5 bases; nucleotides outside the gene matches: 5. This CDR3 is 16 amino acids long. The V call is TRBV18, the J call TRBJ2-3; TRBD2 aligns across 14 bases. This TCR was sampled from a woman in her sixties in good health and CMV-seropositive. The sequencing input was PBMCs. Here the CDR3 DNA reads TGTGCCAGCTCACACGGGACTAGCGGGAGTGGAGATACGCAGTATTTT. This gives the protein CASSHGTSGSGDTQYF.